This is a list of T cell receptor beta chains from one sample in a study of memory CD4+ T cells and cytomegalovirus serostatus. Produced via immunoSEQ multiplex PCR; TCRdb's table is partial and in-frame only. This table has around 50,000 clones, around 78% appearing once. Sequencing was carried out using memory CD4+ T cells from blood. The receptors stem from an adult in good health and CMV-seronegative. CDR3s include the opening cysteine and the closing phenylalanine or tryptophan. Each record gives: clone size, J gene, D gene, V gene, CDR3 protein, CDR3 DNA. D genes are given only for firm matches. A row's size may be missing; if present it is once, few, many or a size class.

. | TRBJ2-2 | . | TRBV5-1 | CASSGGGAGGELFF | TGCGCCAGCAGCGGGGGAGGCGCGGGCGGGGAGCTGTTTTTT
. | TRBJ2-5 | . | TRBV7-9 | CASSFSAGTQETQYF | TGTGCCAGCAGCTTTAGTGCCGGGACCCAAGAGACCCAGTACTTC
few | TRBJ2-1 | . | TRBV2 | CASRSAGAYNEQFF | TGTGCCAGCAGGTCGGCAGGTGCATACAATGAGCAGTTCTTC
. | TRBJ1-2 | TRBD1 | TRBV18 | CASSADRARYGYTF | TGTGCCAGCTCAGCGGACAGGGCCCGCTATGGCTACACCTTC
once | TRBJ2-7 | . | TRBV10-3 | CAISEGGAQYF | TGTGCCATCAGTGAGGGAGGGGCGCAGTACTTC
few | TRBJ2-3 | TRBD2 | TRBV5-4 | CASSFGTKVGVDTQYF | TGTGCCAGCAGCTTTGGGACTAAAGTGGGTGTAGATACGCAGTATTTT
. | TRBJ2-3 | TRBD2 | TRBV2 | CASIPTSGRADTQYF | TGTGCCAGCATACCAACTAGCGGGAGGGCAGATACGCAGTATTTT
. | TRBJ2-1 | . | TRBV10-3 | CAISGDSSYNEQFF | TGTGCCATCAGTGGAGATAGCTCCTACAATGAGCAGTTCTTC
. | TRBJ1-3 | . | TRBV19 | CASSSGLVSSGNTIYF | TGTGCCAGTAGTTCCGGACTGGTCTCCTCTGGAAACACCATATATTTT
few | TRBJ1-1 | . | TRBV18 | CASSPTAQGNEAFF | TGTGCCAGCTCCCCGACAGCCCAGGGGAATGAAGCTTTCTTT
once | TRBJ1-2 | . | TRBV7-9 | CASSLYRTYGYTF | TGTGCCAGCAGCTTGTACAGAACCTATGGCTACACCTTC
. | TRBJ2-7 | TRBD1 | TRBV7-9 | CASSLGTGGASYEQYF | TGTGCCAGCAGCTTAGGGACAGGGGGCGCCTCCTACGAGCAGTACTTC